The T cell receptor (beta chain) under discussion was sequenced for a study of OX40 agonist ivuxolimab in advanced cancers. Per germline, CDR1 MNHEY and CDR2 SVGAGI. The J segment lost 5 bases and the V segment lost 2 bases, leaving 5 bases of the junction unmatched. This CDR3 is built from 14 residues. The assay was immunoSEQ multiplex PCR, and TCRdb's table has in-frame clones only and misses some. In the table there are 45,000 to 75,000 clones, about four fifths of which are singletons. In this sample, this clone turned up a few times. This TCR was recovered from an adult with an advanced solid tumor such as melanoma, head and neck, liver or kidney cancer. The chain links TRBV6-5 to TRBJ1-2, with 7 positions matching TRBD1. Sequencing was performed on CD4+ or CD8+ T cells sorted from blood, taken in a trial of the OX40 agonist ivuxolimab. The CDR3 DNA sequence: TGTGCCAGCAGTTACGACAGGGAGGGGTATGGCTACACCTTC. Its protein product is CASSYDREGYGYTF.